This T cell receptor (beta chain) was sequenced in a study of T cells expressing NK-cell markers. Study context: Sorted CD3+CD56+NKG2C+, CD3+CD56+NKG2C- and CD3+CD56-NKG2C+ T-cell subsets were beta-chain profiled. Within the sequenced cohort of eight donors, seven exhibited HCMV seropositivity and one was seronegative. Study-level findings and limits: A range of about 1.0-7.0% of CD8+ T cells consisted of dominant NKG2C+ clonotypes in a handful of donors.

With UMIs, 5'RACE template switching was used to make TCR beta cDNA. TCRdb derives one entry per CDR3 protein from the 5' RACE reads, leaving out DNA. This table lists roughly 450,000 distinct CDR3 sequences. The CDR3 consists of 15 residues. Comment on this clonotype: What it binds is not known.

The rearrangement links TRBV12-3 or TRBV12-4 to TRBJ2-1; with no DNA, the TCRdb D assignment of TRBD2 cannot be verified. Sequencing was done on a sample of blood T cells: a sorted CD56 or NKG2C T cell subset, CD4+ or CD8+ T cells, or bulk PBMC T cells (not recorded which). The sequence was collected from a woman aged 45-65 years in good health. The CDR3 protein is CATSPRLAGVNEQFF.